Included here is one T cell receptor (beta chain) sequence, with context. Its antigen is not identified. The CDR3 consists of 15 residues. V dropped 4 bases and J dropped 2; count of bases not matched to a gene: 8. Germline values: CDR1 SGDLS, CDR2 YYNGEE. This sample stems from a study of T-cell memory formation after mild COVID-19. Study-wide points: CD8+ contracting clones occupied EMRA, while CD4+ ones occupied mainly CM and EM. Pre-infection memory already had some responding clones, implying cross-reactive memory joined.

Via MiXCR, TCRdb re-called the 5' RACE reads, giving one row per CDR3 protein. The sample includes over 120,000 distinct CDR3 sequences, about 25% of them seen just once. The clonotype originates from an adult woman who had mild COVID-19 (a few samples of this study predate the infection). Cell type and time point are not known. The V gene is TRBV9, the J gene TRBJ1-2; 7 nucleotides line up with TRBD1. The sample comprised PBMCs or a T cell subset sorted from them (not recorded which). The CDR3 loop is CASSPAGQPNYGYTF. The CDR3 DNA follows: TGTGCCAGCAGCCCCGCGGGACAGCCCAACTATGGCTACACCTTC.